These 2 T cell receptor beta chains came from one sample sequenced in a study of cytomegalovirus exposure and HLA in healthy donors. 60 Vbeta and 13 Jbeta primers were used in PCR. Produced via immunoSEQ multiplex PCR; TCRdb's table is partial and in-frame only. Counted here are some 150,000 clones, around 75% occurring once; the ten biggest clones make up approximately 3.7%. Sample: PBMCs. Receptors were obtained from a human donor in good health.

The DNA for the CDR3 is TGTGCCAGCAGTTTAGGACTAGCGGGAGTATCAGGAGGCCATGAGCAGTTCTTC. Amino acid sequence: CASSLGLAGVSGGHEQFF. The V gene is TRBV28, the J gene TRBJ2-1; 13 nucleotides line up with TRBD2. Germline V lookup: CDR1 MDHEN, CDR2 SYDVKM. Trimming at V came to 2 bases and at J to 8 bases, leaving 12 bases not matched to a gene. CDR3 length: 18 residues.

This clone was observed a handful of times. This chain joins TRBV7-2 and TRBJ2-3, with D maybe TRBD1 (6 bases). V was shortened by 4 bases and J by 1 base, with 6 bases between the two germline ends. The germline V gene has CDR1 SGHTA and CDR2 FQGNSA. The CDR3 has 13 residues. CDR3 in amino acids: CASSYRGTDTQYF. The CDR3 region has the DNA TGTGCCAGCAGCTACAGGGGCACAGATACGCAGTATTTT.